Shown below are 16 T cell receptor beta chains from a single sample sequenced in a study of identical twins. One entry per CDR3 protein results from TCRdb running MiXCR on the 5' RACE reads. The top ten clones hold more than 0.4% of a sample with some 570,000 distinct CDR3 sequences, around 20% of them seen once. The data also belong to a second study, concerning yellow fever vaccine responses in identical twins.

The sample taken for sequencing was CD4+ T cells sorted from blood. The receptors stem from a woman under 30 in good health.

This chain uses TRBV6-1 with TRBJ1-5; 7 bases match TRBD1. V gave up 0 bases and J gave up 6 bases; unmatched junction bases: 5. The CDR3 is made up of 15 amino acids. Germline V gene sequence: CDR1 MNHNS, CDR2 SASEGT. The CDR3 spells CASSEAGGGFQPQHF. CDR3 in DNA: TGTGCCAGCAGTGAAGCAGGGGGCGGATTTCAGCCCCAGCATTTT.

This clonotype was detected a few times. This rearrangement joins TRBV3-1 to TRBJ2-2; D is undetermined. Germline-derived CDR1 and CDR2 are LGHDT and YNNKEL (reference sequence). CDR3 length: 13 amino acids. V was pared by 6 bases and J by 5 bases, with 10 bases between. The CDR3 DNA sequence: TGTGCCAGCAGATCCAGGAGAACCGGGGAGCTGTTTTTT. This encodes CASRSRRTGELFF.

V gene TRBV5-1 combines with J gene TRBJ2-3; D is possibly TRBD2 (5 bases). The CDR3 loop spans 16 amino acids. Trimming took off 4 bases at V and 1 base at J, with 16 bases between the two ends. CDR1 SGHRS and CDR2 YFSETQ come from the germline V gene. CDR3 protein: CASSLGFGSGTDTQYF. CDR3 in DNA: TGCGCCAGCAGCCTGGGGTTTGGTAGCGGCACAGATACGCAGTATTTT.

The CDR3 reads CASTQGRTSYGVKETQYF. CDR3 sequence (DNA): TGTGCCAGCACCCAAGGGAGGACTTCTTATGGGGTTAAAGAGACCCAGTACTTC. This rearrangement joins TRBV6-1 to TRBJ2-5; perhaps TRBD2 as D (6 bases). This CDR3 has 18 amino acids. Between the trimmed V and J ends, which lost 7 bases and 3 bases, there was a span of 27 bases. Germline V CDR1 and CDR2: MNHNS, SASEGT.

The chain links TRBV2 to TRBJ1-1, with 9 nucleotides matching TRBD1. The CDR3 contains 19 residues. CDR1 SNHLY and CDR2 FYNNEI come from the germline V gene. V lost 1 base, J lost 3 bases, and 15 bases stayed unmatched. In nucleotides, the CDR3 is TGTGCCAGCAGTGAAGACCCAAGTTGGACAGGGGAGGGATACACTGAAGCTTTCTTT. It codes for CASSEDPSWTGEGYTEAFF. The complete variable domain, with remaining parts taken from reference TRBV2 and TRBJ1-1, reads EPEVTQTPSHQVTQMGQEVILRCVPISNHLYFYWYRQILGQKVEFLVSFYNNEISEKSEIFDDQFSVERPDGSNFTLKIRSTKLEDSAMYFCASSEDPSWTGEGYTEAFFGQGTRLTVV.

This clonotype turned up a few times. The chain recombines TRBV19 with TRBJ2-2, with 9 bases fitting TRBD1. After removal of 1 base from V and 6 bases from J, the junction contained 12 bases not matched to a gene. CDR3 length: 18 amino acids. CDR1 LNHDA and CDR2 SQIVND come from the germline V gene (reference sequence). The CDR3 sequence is CASSIGVWGDRVAGELFF. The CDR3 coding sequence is TGTGCCAGTAGTATAGGGGTTTGGGGGGACAGGGTCGCCGGGGAGCTGTTTTTT.

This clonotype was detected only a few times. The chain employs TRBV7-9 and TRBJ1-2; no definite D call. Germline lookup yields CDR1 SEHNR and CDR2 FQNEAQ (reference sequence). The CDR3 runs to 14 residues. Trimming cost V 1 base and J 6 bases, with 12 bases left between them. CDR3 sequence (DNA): TGTGCCAGCAGCTTAGAAGGGTTGTCTCATGGCTACACCTTC. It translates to CASSLEGLSHGYTF.

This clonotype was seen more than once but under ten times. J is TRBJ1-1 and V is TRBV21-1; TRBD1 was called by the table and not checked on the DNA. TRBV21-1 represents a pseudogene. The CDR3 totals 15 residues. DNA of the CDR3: TGTGCCAGCAGCAGAATGTCCGGGAGGAACACTGAAGCTTTCTTT. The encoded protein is CASSRMSGRNTEAFF.

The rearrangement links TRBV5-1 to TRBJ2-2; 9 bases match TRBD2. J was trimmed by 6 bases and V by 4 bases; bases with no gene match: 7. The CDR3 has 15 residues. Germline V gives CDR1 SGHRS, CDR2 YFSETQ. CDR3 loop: CASSPGTSSAGELFF. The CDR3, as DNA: TGCGCCAGCAGCCCAGGGACTAGCTCTGCCGGGGAGCTGTTTTTT. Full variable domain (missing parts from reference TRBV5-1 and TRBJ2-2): KAGVTQTPRYLIKTRGQQVTLSCSPISGHRSVSWYQQTPGQGLQFLFEYFSETQRNKGNFPGRFSGRQFSNSRSEMNVSTLELGDSALYLCASSPGTSSAGELFFGEGSRLTVL.

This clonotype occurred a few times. CDR3 DNA: TGCAGTGCTAGATTTGGGACAGGGGCTGAAAAACTGTTTTTT. The encoded protein is CSARFGTGAEKLFF. The rearrangement joins TRBV20-1 to TRBJ1-4, with 10 nucleotides matching TRBD1. Germline lookup yields CDR1 DFQATT and CDR2 SNEGSKA (reference sequence). The CDR3 runs 14 residues. The V segment lost 2 bases and the J segment 7 bases; nucleotides outside the gene matches: 4.

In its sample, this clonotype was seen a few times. CDR3 amino acids: CATSDQDTEAFF. The CDR3 DNA reads TGTGCCACCAGTGACCAGGACACTGAAGCTTTCTTT. This sequence joins TRBV24-1 and TRBJ1-1; D is ambiguous. Germline lookup yields CDR1 KGHDR and CDR2 SFDVKD. Trimming took 4 bases from V and 3 from J, leaving 5 bases between them. The CDR3 covers 12 residues.

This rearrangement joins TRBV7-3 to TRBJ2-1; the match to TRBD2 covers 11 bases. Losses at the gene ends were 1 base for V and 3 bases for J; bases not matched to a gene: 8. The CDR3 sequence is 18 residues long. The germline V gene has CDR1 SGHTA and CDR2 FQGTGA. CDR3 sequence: CASSLNPLAGGHYNEQFF. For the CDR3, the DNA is TGTGCCAGCAGCTTAAATCCCCTAGCGGGAGGACACTACAATGAGCAGTTCTTC.

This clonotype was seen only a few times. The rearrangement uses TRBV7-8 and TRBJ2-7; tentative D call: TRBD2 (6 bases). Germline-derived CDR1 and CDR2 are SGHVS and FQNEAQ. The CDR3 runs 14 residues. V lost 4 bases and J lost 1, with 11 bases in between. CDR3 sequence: CASSSSGLSYEQYF. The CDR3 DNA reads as TGTGCCAGCAGCTCCTCGGGACTGTCCTACGAGCAGTACTTC.

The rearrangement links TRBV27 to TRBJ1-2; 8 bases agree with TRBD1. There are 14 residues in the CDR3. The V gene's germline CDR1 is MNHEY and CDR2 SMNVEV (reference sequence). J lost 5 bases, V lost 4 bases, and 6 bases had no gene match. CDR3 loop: CASSSRGLVYGYTF. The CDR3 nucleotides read TGTGCCAGCAGTTCCAGGGGGCTCGTGTATGGCTACACCTTC.

The chain's CDR3 is CASSQPGDGELFF. The CDR3 coding sequence is TGTGCCAGCAGCCAACCAGGGGACGGGGAGCTGTTTTTT. V and J are TRBV3-1 and TRBJ2-2; D is possibly TRBD1 (6 bases). The length of the CDR3 is 13 residues. Germline assignment: CDR1 LGHDT and CDR2 YNNKEL (reference sequence). Trimming pared 2 bases from V and 7 bases from J, leaving 8 bases between. The complete variable domain, with remaining parts taken from reference TRBV3-1 and TRBJ2-2, reads DTAVSQTPKYLVTQMGNDKSIKCEQNLGHDTMYWYKQDSKKFLKIMFSYNNKELIINETVPNRFSPKSPDKAHLNLHINSLELGDSAVYFCASSQPGDGELFFGEGSRLTVL.

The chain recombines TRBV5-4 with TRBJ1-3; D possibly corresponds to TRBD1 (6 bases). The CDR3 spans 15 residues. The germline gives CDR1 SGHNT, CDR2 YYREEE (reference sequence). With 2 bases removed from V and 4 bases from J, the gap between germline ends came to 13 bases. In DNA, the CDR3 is TGTGCCAGCAGCTTTGGGGGCCTCGAGGGAAACACCATATATTTT. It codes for CASSFGGLEGNTIYF. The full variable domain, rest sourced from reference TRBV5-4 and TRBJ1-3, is ETGVTQSPTHLIKTRGQQVTLRCSSQSGHNTVSWYQQALGQGPQFIFQYYREEENGRGNFPPRFSGLQFPNYSSELNVNALELDDSALYLCASSFGGLEGNTIYFGEGSWLTVV.